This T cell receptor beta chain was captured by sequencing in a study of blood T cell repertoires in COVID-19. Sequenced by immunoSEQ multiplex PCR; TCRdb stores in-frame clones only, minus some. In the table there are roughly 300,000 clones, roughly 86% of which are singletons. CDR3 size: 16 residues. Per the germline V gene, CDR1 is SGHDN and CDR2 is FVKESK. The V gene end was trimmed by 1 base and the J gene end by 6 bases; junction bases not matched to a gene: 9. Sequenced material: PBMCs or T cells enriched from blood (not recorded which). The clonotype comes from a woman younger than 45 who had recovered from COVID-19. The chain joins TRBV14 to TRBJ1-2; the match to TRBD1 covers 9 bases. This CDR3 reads CASSQALTGGPHGYTF. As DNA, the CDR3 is TGTGCCAGCAGCCAAGCTCTAACAGGGGGCCCGCATGGCTACACCTTC.